Below, 27 T cell receptor beta chains from the same sample are listed, as sequenced in a study of T cells in women clearing cervical HPV infection. Only in-frame clones appear in the TCRdb table, and some are missing; sequencing was by immunoSEQ multiplex PCR. This sample's table has 20,000 to 30,000 clones. The material sequenced was blood buffy coat. The receptors come from a woman between 18 and 75 years old with a cervical HPV16 infection that either progressed to CIN3+ or cleared (not recorded which).

In regard to this clone: The read stops 3 residues short of the end of the CDR3; the missing end is completed from the germline J gene. J is TRBJ1-1 and V is TRBV5-1; 7 bases are a match to TRBD1. The CDR3 runs 16 residues. V was clipped by 0 bases and J by 4 bases; unmatched bases: 9. Germline values: CDR1 SGHRS, CDR2 YFSETQ. The sequenced part of the CDR3 DNA is TGCGCCAGCAGCTTGGGGGGCGGGAGGGGGCCCACTGAA. Protein: CASSLGGGRGPTE. The CDR3 reads in full as CASSLGGGRGPTEAFF.

Regarding this clone: Read sequence stops 3 residues before the CDR3 end, and the germline J gene provides the missing end. V gene TRBV7-9 combines with J gene TRBJ1-2; D possibly corresponds to TRBD1 (6 bases). The germline gives CDR1 SEHNR, CDR2 FQNEAQ (reference sequence). This CDR3 comprises 15 residues. CDR3 DNA (partial): TGTGCCAGCAGCTTTAGCGGGGGCCCTATAGATACC. Amino acids: CASSFSGGPIDT. The whole CDR3 sequence is CASSFSGGPIDTYTF.

About this clone itself: From the germline J gene comes the end of the CDR3, since the read stops 3 residues before it. V gene TRBV7-3 combines with J gene TRBJ2-1; no definite D call. Trimming pared 2 bases from V and 7 bases from J, leaving 9 bases between. Germline V gene lookup returns CDR1 SGHTA and CDR2 FQGTGA. The CDR3 covers 13 residues. Partial CDR3 DNA: TGTGCCAGCAGCTTATCCAGGAAAAATGAG. It is translated as CASSLSRKNE. From start to end, the CDR3 is CASSLSRKNEQFF.

On this clone itself: The read comes to an end 3 residues before the CDR3 does, leaving the germline J gene to fill in the end. The gene calls are TRBV7-9 and TRBJ1-1; 7 bases match TRBD1. The CDR3 is made up of 13 amino acids. Germline V CDR1 and CDR2: SEHNR, FQNEAQ (reference sequence). The DNA read from the CDR3 is TGTGCCAGCAGCCTACAGGGGATTAGGTCC. Translation gives CASSLQGIRS. The CDR3 as a whole reads CASSLQGIRSAFF.

Comments on this clone: The sequence runs out 3 residues before the end of the CDR3; the remainder is reconstructed from the germline J gene. Other DNA sequences in the same sample also yield this CDR3. J is TRBJ2-3 and V is TRBV19, with D perhaps matching TRBD2 (5 bases). The CDR3 totals 16 residues. The germline CDR1 and CDR2 sequences are LNHDA and SQIVND (reference sequence). CDR3 DNA, as far as it was read: TGTGCCAGTAGAATCGACCTGGCGGGTAACAATCAGCCG. This translates into CASRIDLAGNNQP. The full CDR3 is CASRIDLAGNNQPQYF.

In the case of this clone: The CDR3 end lies 3 residues beyond the end of the read and is filled in from the germline J gene. The chain recombines TRBV5-1 with TRBJ2-1; 7 nucleotides align to TRBD2. Trimming removed 5 bases from V and 1 base from J; junction bases left unmatched: 9. This CDR3 comprises 16 residues. Germline CDR1 is SGHRS and CDR2 is YFSETQ. CDR3 DNA, as far as it was read: TGCGCCAGCAGGACAGAAGCGGGAAGGTCCTACAATGAG. This gives the protein CASRTEAGRSYNE. The full-length CDR3 reads as CASRTEAGRSYNEQFF.

This clone is classed as medium-sized (0.01 to 0.1%) by frequency. The read stops 3 residues short of the end of the CDR3; the missing end is completed from the germline J gene. The chain has TRBV18 and TRBJ2-4; 7 positions agree with TRBD1. Germline CDR1 reads KGHSH; CDR2 reads LQKENI. The CDR3 has 11 residues. Incomplete CDR3 DNA: TGTGCCAGCGGGGACAGCCTTATT. Encoded protein: CASGDSLI. Given in full, the CDR3 is CASGDSLIQYF.

About this clone itself: The sequenced fragment ends 3 residues before the CDR3 boundary, so the rest is inferred from the germline J gene. The chain couples TRBV19 to TRBJ1-1, with TRBD1 identical over 8 bases. Germline CDR1 is LNHDA and CDR2 is SQIVND (reference sequence). The CDR3 runs to 15 residues. The sequenced part of the CDR3 DNA is TGTGCCAGTAGTATCAGGGGGCAGAGCTCCTACGAG. Protein product: CASSIRGQSSYE. The full CDR3 reads CASSIRGQSSYEAFF.

A note on this clone: The junction shows a germline mismatch at one end, possibly a read error. The observed sequence ends 3 residues before the CDR3 terminus, with the missing tail filled in from the germline J gene. The rearrangement joins TRBV13 to TRBJ1-1; no reliable D call. Germline V gene lookup returns CDR1 PRHDT and CDR2 FYEKMQ (reference sequence). The CDR3 has 14 amino acids. The part of the CDR3 DNA that was read is TGTGCCAGCAGCGCAACAACAACGAACGCTGAA. Protein sequence: CASSATTTNAE. The full CDR3 is CASSATTTNAEAFF. Filled out from reference TRBV13 and TRBJ1-1, the complete variable domain reads AAGVIQSPRHLIKEKRETATLKCYPIPRHDTVYWYQQGPGQDPQFLISFYEKMQSDKGSIPDRFSAQQFSDYHSELNMSSLELGDSALYFCASSATTTNAEAFFGQGTRLTVV.

Comments on this clone: The DNA ends 3 residues before the CDR3 does, and the rest of the CDR3 is filled in from the germline J gene. The chain is built from TRBV9 and TRBJ2-1; perhaps TRBD2 as D (6 bases). V was cut by 2 bases and J by 4 bases, with 13 bases left in between. From germline, CDR1 is SGDLS and CDR2 YYNGEE. The CDR3 contains 15 residues. The CDR3 here is CASSVTGAVYNEQFF. CDR3 DNA, as far as it was read: TGTGCCAGCAGCGTCACGGGAGCGGTTTACAATGAG.

Notes on this clone: From the germline J gene comes the end of the CDR3, since the read stops 3 residues before it. The V call is TRBV14, the J call TRBJ2-3; TRBD2 matches 10 bases. The CDR3 sequence is 14 residues long. Germline lookup yields CDR1 SGHDN and CDR2 FVKESK. V gave up 10 bases and J gave up 1 base; unmatched junction bases: 5. This chain's CDR3 is CANYSGGRTDTQYF. CDR3 DNA, as far as it was read: TGTGCCAACTATAGCGGGGGGCGCACAGATACG.

Of note for this clone: The CDR3 goes on 3 residues after the read ends, and that part is filled in from the germline J gene. The chain joins TRBV6-1 to TRBJ2-7; a possible D gene is TRBD2 (5 bases). Germline loops: CDR1 MNHNS, CDR2 SASEGT. This CDR3 has 15 amino acids. V was shortened by 1 base and J by 1 base, with 11 bases between the two germline ends. CDR3 amino acids: CASSEGVRTSYEQYF. Incomplete CDR3 DNA: TGTGCCAGCAGTGAAGGCGTCAGGACTTCCTACGAG.

In regard to this clone: The CDR3 goes on 3 residues after the read ends, and that part is filled in from the germline J gene. The chain has TRBV7-9 and TRBJ1-2; maybe TRBD1 (5 bases). Trimming removed 2 bases at V and 4 bases at J, with 8 bases between. The CDR3 length is 13 residues. From germline, CDR1 is SEHNR and CDR2 FQNEAQ (reference sequence). Incomplete CDR3 DNA: TGTGCCAGCAGCTTACAGGGTCCCTATGGC. Translated: CASSLQGPYG. The CDR3, in full, reads CASSLQGPYGYTF.

CDR3 loop: CASSRDRGNSPLFF. The CDR3 bases that were read are TGTGCCAGCAGCCGGGACAGGGGTAATTCACCG. The rearrangement uses TRBV5-5 and TRBJ2-2; 10 nucleotides agree with TRBD1. The read comes to an end 3 residues before the CDR3 does, leaving the germline J gene to fill in the end. This CDR3 spans 14 amino acids. CDR1 is SGHKS and CDR2 is YYEKEE in the germline V gene (reference sequence).

With respect to this clone: The missing CDR3 end, 3 residues past where the read stops, is filled in from the germline J gene. This chain connects TRBV19 to TRBJ2-5; tentative D call: TRBD2 (5 bases). CDR3 length: 16 amino acids. With 5 bases removed from V and 5 bases from J, the gap between germline ends came to 21 bases. The V gene's germline CDR1 is LNHDA and CDR2 SQIVND (reference sequence). Partial CDR3 DNA: TGTGCCAGTAGTGGGCCTCGGGCGGGCCTTGGGGAGACC. Its translation: CASSGPRAGLGET. The whole CDR3 sequence reads CASSGPRAGLGETQYF.

Remarks on this clone: The read ends 3 residues shy of where the CDR3 ends; the end is completed using the germline J gene. This rearrangement joins TRBV5-1 to TRBJ2-2, with D maybe TRBD2 (5 bases). The CDR3 extends over 21 amino acids. Germline CDR1 reads SGHRS; CDR2 reads YFSETQ. V was pared by 0 bases and J by 6 bases, with 30 bases between. The CDR3 protein is CASSLDAVGARGRGFAGELFF. The CDR3 DNA, read in part, is TGCGCCAGCAGCTTGGATGCGGTGGGAGCCCGGGGTCGGGGTTTCGCCGGGGAG.

In the case of this clone: The read comes to an end 3 residues before the CDR3 does, leaving the germline J gene to fill in the end. The genes are TRBV7-3 and TRBJ1-5, with D uncertain. The V gene lost 2 bases and the J gene lost 4 bases, with 12 bases spanning the gap. CDR3 length: 15 residues. CDR1 and CDR2 (germline): SGHTA, FQGTGA. CDR3 bases read: TGTGCCAGCAGCTTATCTGGCGGAAAGAATCAGCCC. It specifies CASSLSGGKNQP. The whole CDR3 sequence reads CASSLSGGKNQPQHF.

As to this clone: The CDR3 end falls 3 residues outside the read, so it is completed with the germline J gene. The chain carries TRBV19 and TRBJ2-3; the D gene is possibly TRBD2 (5 bases). Looked up from germline, CDR1 is LNHDA and CDR2 is SQIVND (reference sequence). The CDR3 covers 16 residues. Between the trimmed V and J ends, which lost 3 bases and 2 bases, there was a span of 15 bases. CDR3 DNA (partial): TGTGCCAGTAGTATCATTCCGGGGAGCTTCACAGATACG. This gives the protein CASSIIPGSFTDT. The complete CDR3 protein is CASSIIPGSFTDTQYF.

For this clone: The read is 3 residues too short to cover the CDR3 end, so that end is filled in from the germline J gene. The rearrangement joins TRBV19 to TRBJ1-2; D is unresolved. CDR3 size: 14 residues. Germline lookup yields CDR1 LNHDA and CDR2 SQIVND (reference sequence). CDR3 loop: CASSSGRAGYDYTF. The sequenced CDR3 bases are TGTGCCAGTAGTAGCGGGAGGGCCGGTTACGAC.

A word on this clone: The read falls 3 residues short of the CDR3 end, and the missing part is taken from the germline J gene. The V and J genes are TRBV20-1 and TRBJ1-2, with a possible D match to TRBD1 (5 bases). Per germline, CDR1 DFQATT and CDR2 SNEGSKA (reference sequence). The CDR3 totals 16 residues. The CDR3 bases that were read are TGCAGTGCTACCCCTTCCCGCGGGGGGACGGGTGAGACC. It translates to CSATPSRGGTGET. The whole CDR3 protein reads CSATPSRGGTGETYTF.

With regard to this clone: Sequencing ends 3 residues short of the CDR3 end; the germline J gene provides the rest. This chain connects TRBV5-4 to TRBJ1-4; a possible D gene is TRBD1 (5 bases). The CDR3 contains 15 residues. CDR1 and CDR2 (germline): SGHNT, YYREEE (reference sequence). Trimming removed 6 bases at V and 3 bases at J, with 15 bases between. CDR3 DNA (partial): TGTGCCAGCACCCTTTGGGGGGTGGCTAATGAAAAA. Protein sequence: CASTLWGVANEK. The entire CDR3 protein is CASTLWGVANEKLFF.

Details on this clone: The read ends 3 residues early relative to the CDR3; the germline J gene fills the gap. This chain connects TRBV20-1 to TRBJ2-1, with D unresolved. The CDR3 loop spans 11 amino acids. Between the trimmed V and J ends, which lost 6 bases and 9 bases, there was a span of 12 bases. Germline loops: CDR1 DFQATT, CDR2 SNEGSKA (reference sequence). The CDR3 DNA, read in part, is TGCAGTGCCCCAAGGGTGGCTGAG. Protein product: CSAPRVAE. The entire CDR3 protein reads CSAPRVAEQFF.

This clone is labeled medium-sized based on frequency. The CDR3 extends 3 residues past the end of the read, so its final part is completed from the germline J gene. The chain is built from TRBV7-3 and TRBJ2-3; 9 nucleotides agree with TRBD2. The V gene end was trimmed by 4 bases and the J gene end by 0 bases; junction bases not matched to a gene: 2. Per germline, CDR1 SGHTA and CDR2 FQGTGA. The length of the CDR3 is 15 residues. CDR3 DNA (partial): TGTGCCAGCAGCTCTGGACTAGCGAGCACAGATACG. Its protein is CASSSGLASTDT. The whole CDR3 sequence is CASSSGLASTDTQYF.

Comment on this clone: Read coverage stops 3 residues before the CDR3 terminus; the germline J gene supplies the remainder. This chain joins TRBV7-2 and TRBJ1-3; D call uncertain. CDR3 size: 15 residues. Germline assignment: CDR1 SGHTA and CDR2 FQGNSA. Trimming left V 0 bases short and J 1 base short, with 7 bases between. The CDR3 DNA, read in part, is TGTGCCAGCAGCTTAGCCCCGGTTTCTGGAAACACC. This translates into CASSLAPVSGNT. The CDR3 reads in full as CASSLAPVSGNTIYF.

In the case of this clone: The read comes to an end 3 residues before the CDR3 does, leaving the germline J gene to fill in the end. This chain uses TRBV7-9 with TRBJ2-7, with D possibly being TRBD2 (5 bases). With 5 bases removed from V and 5 bases from J, the gap between germline ends came to 10 bases. CDR1 SEHNR and CDR2 FQNEAQ come from the germline V gene (reference sequence). The CDR3 spans 12 residues. Incomplete CDR3 DNA: TGTGCCAGCAGCCCCAGCGGAGACGAG. Protein sequence: CASSPSGDE. The entire CDR3 sequence reads CASSPSGDEQYF. Based on the CDR3 plus reference TRBV7-9 and TRBJ2-7, the full variable domain is DTGVSQNPRHKITKRGQNVTFRCDPISEHNRLYWYRQTLGQGPEFLTYFQNEAQLEKSRLLSDRFSAERPKGSFSTLEIQRTEQGDSAMYLCASSPSGDEQYFGPGTRLTVT.

Details on this clone: The missing CDR3 end, 3 residues past where the read stops, is filled in from the germline J gene. The chain has TRBV20-1 and TRBJ2-2; 9 nucleotides align to TRBD1. The CDR3 is made up of 15 amino acids. CDR1 DFQATT and CDR2 SNEGSKA come from the germline V gene (reference sequence). The CDR3 loop reads CSARDRVAYNSPLFF. CDR3 DNA (partial): TGCAGTGCTCGGGACAGGGTGGCTTATAATTCACCG.

To note about this clone: The read ends 3 residues before the CDR3 terminus; that terminus is restored from the germline J gene. The chain recombines TRBV6-2 or TRBV6-3 with TRBJ2-3; 11 nucleotides align to TRBD1. The CDR3 loop spans 15 amino acids. Germline V gene lookup returns CDR1 MNHEY and CDR2 SVGEGT. CDR3: CASSYGDRGWEPQYF. The covered CDR3 bases are TGTGCCAGCAGTTACGGGGACAGGGGGTGGGAGCCG.